These T cell receptor beta chains were read from a single sample in a study of cytomegalovirus exposure and HLA in healthy donors. The table came from immunoSEQ multiplex PCR; TCRdb's copy has only in-frame clones and leaves some out. This sample's clone table lists approximately 180,000 clones. The sequenced material came from PBMCs. The receptors shown here come from a man aged 30 to 39 in good health and CMV-seronegative. CDR3s include the opening cysteine and the closing phenylalanine or tryptophan. D genes are given only for firm matches.

>-|TRBV28|TRBJ2-3
CASSRDRIGTDTQYF
TGTGCCAGCAGCCGTGACAGGATAGGGACAGATACGCAGTATTTT
>TRBD1|TRBV2|TRBJ1-5
CASSLQGSQPQHF
TGTGCCAGCAGTCTACAGGGGAGTCAGCCCCAGCATTTT
>-|TRBV19|TRBJ1-5
CASSEVGQSNQPQHF
TGTGCCAGTAGTGAGGTTGGCCAGAGCAATCAGCCCCAGCATTTT
>-|TRBV27|TRBJ2-7
CASSLSFRVGSGISYEQYF
TGTGCCAGCAGTTTAAGTTTTCGGGTCGGTAGCGGAATCTCCTACGAGCAGTACTTC
>TRBD2|TRBV4-1|TRBJ2-3
CASSPRPGAGGTDTQYF
TGCGCCAGCAGCCCCCGTCCGGGAGCGGGGGGAACAGATACGCAGTATTTT
>TRBD1|TRBV2|TRBJ2-6
CASSRDRVASGANVLTF
TGTGCCAGCAGTCGGGACAGGGTAGCCTCTGGGGCCAACGTCCTGACTTTC
>-|TRBV2|TRBJ1-1
CASSVQGGDTEAFF
TGTGCCAGCAGTGTACAAGGCGGGGACACTGAAGCTTTCTTT
>TRBD2|TRBV27|TRBJ2-7
CASGSGLAGVYYEQYF
TGTGCCAGCGGCTCCGGTCTAGCGGGAGTTTACTACGAGCAGTACTTC
>TRBD1|TRBV6-5|TRBJ2-1
CASRSPGTGSHEQFF
TGTGCCAGCAGATCACCCGGGACAGGGTCCCATGAGCAGTTCTTC
>TRBD2|TRBV19|TRBJ2-4
CASSIGQGGNIQYF
TGTGCCAGTAGTATTGGCCAGGGAGGGAACATTCAGTACTTC
>-|TRBV9|TRBJ2-1
CASSVSGDLNNEQFF
TGTGCCAGCAGCGTCTCGGGGGACCTAAACAATGAGCAGTTCTTC
>-|TRBV11-2|TRBJ2-2
CASSSVRGGGELFF
TGTGCCAGCAGCTCCGTCAGGGGCGGGGGGGAGCTGTTTTTT
>TRBD1|TRBV7-9|TRBJ1-6
CASSLEGQLSPLHF
TGTGCCAGCAGCTTAGAGGGACAGTTATCACCCCTCCACTTT
>TRBD1|TRBV28|TRBJ2-5
CASSPLKGAQETQYF
TGTGCCAGCAGCCCCTTAAAGGGGGCTCAAGAGACCCAGTACTTC
>-|TRBV7-9|TRBJ1-1
CASSLSRAWNTEAFF
TGTGCCAGCAGCTTAAGCAGGGCTTGGAACACTGAAGCTTTCTTT
>TRBD2|TRBV12-5|TRBJ2-1
CASGSGLAGGWDEQFF
TGTGCTAGTGGTTCGGGACTAGCGGGAGGGTGGGATGAGCAGTTCTTC
>-|TRBV9|TRBJ2-7
CASSVAGQLYEQYF
TGTGCCAGCAGCGTGGCGGGACAGCTATACGAGCAGTACTTC
>-|TRBV7-6|TRBJ1-1
CASSHRDNTEAFF
TGTGCCAGCAGTCACAGGGATAACACTGAAGCTTTCTTT
>TRBD1|TRBV6-5|TRBJ2-7
CASQGQGRYEQYF
TGTGCCAGCCAGGGACAGGGGAGGTACGAGCAGTACTTC
>-|TRBV7-8|TRBJ2-2
CASSLAQIRATGELFF
TGTGCCAGCAGCTTAGCCCAGATCAGGGCCACCGGGGAGCTGTTTTTT
>TRBD1|TRBV9|TRBJ2-4
CASSGGPQGKNIQYF
TGTGCCAGCAGCGGCGGCCCACAGGGGAAAAACATTCAGTACTTC
>-|TRBV5-5|TRBJ1-1
CASSLVSGGWTEAFF
TGTGCCAGCAGCTTGGTTTCGGGGGGTTGGACTGAAGCTTTCTTT
>TRBD2|TRBV5-1|TRBJ2-1
CASSPGGRSGSPDNEQFF
TGCGCCAGCAGCCCCGGCGGGAGGAGCGGGAGTCCCGACAATGAGCAGTTCTTC
>TRBD1|TRBV5-8|TRBJ2-2
CASSLAPGTGPTGELFF
TGTGCCAGCAGCTTGGCCCCCGGGACAGGGCCTACCGGGGAGCTGTTTTTT
>-|TRBV19|TRBJ1-1
CASSTPGIRTAFF
TGTGCCAGTAGTACTCCAGGGATAAGGACGGCTTTCTTT
>-|TRBV4-1|TRBJ2-1
CATQRLQDSYNEQFF
TGCGCCACCCAGCGATTACAGGACTCCTACAATGAGCAGTTCTTC
>-|TRBV5-4|TRBJ2-7
CASSSGSYEQYF
TGTGCCAGCAGCTCGGGCTCCTACGAGCAGTACTTC
>TRBD2|TRBV6-6|TRBJ2-5
CASSRLAGGKETQYF
TGTGCCAGCAGCCGACTAGCGGGGGGAAAAGAGACCCAGTACTTC
>TRBD1|TRBV27|TRBJ2-7
CASRKDRDYEQYF
TGTGCCAGCAGAAAAGACAGGGACTACGAGCAGTACTTC
>-|TRBV6-1|TRBJ1-5
CASSFRVNQPQHF
TGTGCCAGCAGTTTCAGGGTAAATCAGCCCCAGCATTTT
>-|TRBV19|TRBJ1-1
CASSQGVPEAFF
TGTGCCAGTAGCCAAGGGGTACCTGAAGCTTTCTTT
>TRBD2|TRBV30|TRBJ2-7
CAWSGSSGRYEQYF
TGTGCCTGGAGCGGTTCTAGCGGGAGGTACGAGCAGTACTTC
>-|TRBV18|TRBJ1-5
CASSPDGLSNQPQHF
TGTGCCAGCTCACCAGACGGGTTGAGCAATCAGCCCCAGCATTTT
>-|TRBV18|TRBJ2-7
CASSPELVRTYEQYF
TGTGCCAGCTCACCAGAGTTAGTTCGCACCTACGAGCAGTACTTC
>TRBD1|TRBV5-1|TRBJ1-2
CASSLAGQGRVGGYTF
TGCGCCAGCAGCTTGGCCGGACAGGGGAGAGTTGGTGGCTACACCTTC
>-|TRBV7-2|TRBJ1-5
CASSLGQDNQPQHF
TGTGCCAGCAGCTTAGGCCAGGACAATCAGCCCCAGCATTTT
>-|TRBV4-1|TRBJ2-2
CASSQDAGVTGELFF
TGCGCCAGCAGCCAAGATGCAGGGGTCACCGGGGAGCTGTTTTTT
>-|TRBV6-5|TRBJ2-3
CASSWSRSTDTQYF
TGTGCCAGCAGTTGGAGCCGTAGCACAGATACGCAGTATTTT
>-|TRBV10-3|TRBJ2-4
CAISESIVAAKNIQYF
TGTGCCATCAGTGAAAGCATAGTTGCAGCCAAAAACATTCAGTACTTC